This entry is about one TCR beta chain. This record belongs to a study of control samples from healthy donors and cancer patients. Assay used: immunoSEQ multiplex PCR; TCRdb lists only in-frame clones, some missing. The sample lists 90,000 to 100,000 clones, 70% to 85% seen once, with 38% in the top ten. V shed 1 base and J 9 bases; nucleotides not matched to a gene: 10. Germline assignment: CDR1 LGHNA and CDR2 YNFKEQ. CDR3 length: 16 residues. Specimen: PBMCs. The TCR originated in a man aged 70 or older with lung cancer. This sequence joins TRBV4-2 and TRBJ1-5; 9 nucleotides match TRBD1. This CDR3 reads CASSQVQGQGEGPQHF. The CDR3 DNA follows: TGTGCCAGCAGCCAAGTCCAGGGACAGGGCGAGGGGCCCCAGCATTTT.